These 26 T cell receptor beta chains were all obtained from the same sample, sequenced in a study of blood T cells in healthy people across ages. For the second PCR, which ran for roughly 6 to 12 cycles, a sample-barcoded 5' primer and a J-beta primer mix were used. TCRdb itself ran the 5' RACE reads through MiXCR, one entry per CDR3 protein. The sample includes 1.5 million to 2 million distinct CDR3 sequences, roughly two fifths of them seen just once. Sample: blood. The source of these receptors is a human donor in good health.

The V call is TRBV20-1, the J call TRBJ2-7, with D perhaps matching TRBD1 or TRBD2 (5 bases each). Germline CDR1 is DFQATT and CDR2 is SNEGSKA (reference sequence). CDR3 length: 14 residues. V was cut by 2 bases and J by 5 bases, with 16 bases left in between. CDR3 coding DNA: TGCAGTGCTAGACGCTCGGAGAGGGGACACGAGCAGTACTTC. Amino acid sequence: CSARRSERGHEQYF.

The chain joins TRBV7-2 to TRBJ2-5, with D tentatively TRBD2 (5 bases). This CDR3 is built from 15 residues. Germline lookup yields CDR1 SGHTA and CDR2 FQGNSA. Between the trimmed V and J ends, which lost 5 bases and 4 bases, there was a span of 17 bases. The CDR3 DNA is TGTGCCAGCAGCCGAATTGGGGAGCCCGGAGAGACCCAGTACTTC. This translates into CASSRIGEPGETQYF.

The CDR3 loop is CASSLDGAWNTEAFF. Here the CDR3 DNA reads TGTGCCAGCAGCTTAGATGGGGCGTGGAACACTGAAGCTTTCTTT. J is TRBJ1-1 and V is TRBV7-9; D may be TRBD1 (5 bases). This CDR3 is built from 15 residues. Germline V gene data show CDR1 as SEHNR and CDR2 as FQNEAQ (reference sequence). V was clipped by 1 base and J by 1 base, with 10 bases between them.

The chain employs TRBV2 and TRBJ2-5, with 8 bases fitting TRBD2. Germline V gene data show CDR1 as SNHLY and CDR2 as FYNNEI. The CDR3 sequence is 14 residues long. Trimming cost V 6 bases and J 1 base; bases outside gene matches: 4. The CDR3 protein is CASRAGLAQETQYF. The CDR3 DNA is TGTGCCAGCAGAGCCGGACTAGCCCAAGAGACCCAGTACTTC.

This clonotype was observed a few times. This CDR3 reads CASNSPSPLHF. The CDR3 region has the DNA TGTGCCAGCAACTCCCCTTCACCCCTCCACTTT. The V call is TRBV7-4, the J call TRBJ1-6; D uncertain. The CDR3 loop spans 11 amino acids. CDR1 SGHVT and CDR2 SQSDAQ come from the germline V gene. Deletions cut 7 bases from V and 9 bases from J, with 7 bases between.

This clonotype has more than one count but fewer than ten. The J gene is TRBJ1-1, the V gene TRBV4-1; 7 bases match TRBD1. J lost 5 bases, V lost 0 bases, and 6 bases had no gene match. There are 15 residues in the CDR3. Per germline, CDR1 MGHRA and CDR2 YSYEKL. The DNA for the CDR3 is TGCGCCAGCAGCCAAGATCAGGGGGGAAATACTGAAGCTTTCTTT. Amino acids: CASSQDQGGNTEAFF.

There are a few counts of this clonotype. The chain uses TRBV20-1 and TRBJ1-1; D is undetermined. The length of the CDR3 is 15 residues. The V gene's germline CDR1 is DFQATT and CDR2 SNEGSKA (reference sequence). With 1 base removed from V and 4 bases from J, the gap between germline ends came to 16 bases. CDR3 bases: TGCAGTGCTAGAGGTCCCGATACTCGTTCCACTGAAGCTTTCTTT. Translation gives CSARGPDTRSTEAFF.

Concerning this clonotype itself: Germline is not matched at one junction end, which may reflect a read error. The V gene is TRBV20-1, the J gene TRBJ2-3; TRBD1 aligns across 10 bases. CDR3 length: 14 amino acids. Germline V gene data show CDR1 as DFQATT and CDR2 as SNEGSKA (reference sequence). For the CDR3, the DNA is TGCAGCGCTACCACCGGGACAGGGGATGGAACACAGTATTTT. This gives the protein CSATTGTGDGTQYF.

The chain employs TRBV6-2 or TRBV6-3 and TRBJ2-7; D is uncertain. The CDR3 consists of 13 residues. V was clipped by 8 bases and J by 7 bases, with 18 bases between them. Per germline, CDR1 MNHEY and CDR2 SVGEGT. CDR3: CASRQAVINEQYF. The CDR3, as DNA: TGTGCCAGCCGGCAGGCGGTTATCAATGAGCAGTACTTC.

The chain links TRBV7-1 to TRBJ1-1, with TRBD1 matching 7 bases. TRBV7-1 is placed among ORFs of uncertain function. V trimming: 4 bases; J trimming: 11 bases; junction bases outside the gene matches: 10. There are 13 residues in the CDR3. The DNA for the CDR3 is TGTGCCAGCAGCTACCTCCCACAGGGGTCGGCTTTCTTT. It translates to CASSYLPQGSAFF.

The CDR3 loop is CASGLVIRDRDGGEAFF. The DNA for the CDR3 is TGTGCTAGTGGTTTGGTAATCAGGGACAGGGACGGGGGTGAAGCTTTCTTT. The chain is built from TRBV12-5 and TRBJ1-1; 9 bases line up with TRBD1. This CDR3 comprises 17 residues. Germline CDR1 and CDR2: LGHNT and FRNRAP. The V and J ends lost 0 bases and 7 bases, in that order; junction bases with no gene match: 12.

The CDR3 DNA follows: TGTGCCAGCAGTCCCGGCGAGAGGGGGTTTGGCAAAAACATTCAGTACTTC. It translates to CASSPGERGFGKNIQYF. The J gene is TRBJ2-4, the V gene TRBV12-3 or TRBV12-4, with D perhaps matching TRBD1 (6 bases). Trimming pared 5 bases from V and 3 bases from J, leaving 20 bases between. The CDR3 contains 17 residues.

This clonotype was seen ten or more times. The rearrangement links TRBV20-1 to TRBJ2-3; tentative D call: TRBD1 (6 bases). The CDR3 consists of 13 residues. CDR1 and CDR2 (germline): DFQATT, SNEGSKA (reference sequence). Trimming cost V 5 bases and J 4 bases, with 13 bases left between them. CDR3 in amino acids: CSAEPDRPDTQYF. The CDR3 nucleotides are TGCAGTGCTGAACCGGACAGACCAGATACGCAGTATTTT.

The rearrangement uses TRBV20-1 and TRBJ1-2; D might be TRBD1 (5 bases). The V end lost 6 bases, the J end lost 4 bases, and 18 bases lay between the germline ends. Germline CDR1 and CDR2: DFQATT and SNEGSKA (reference sequence). The CDR3 is made up of 14 amino acids. CDR3 sequence: CSARWGMELYGYTF. Written as DNA, the CDR3 is TGCAGTGCCAGATGGGGGATGGAGCTCTATGGCTACACCTTC.

The chain couples TRBV7-2 to TRBJ2-5, with D maybe TRBD1 (6 bases). The J call may be wrong; the DNA end is better matched by TRBJ2-7. CDR1 and CDR2 (germline): SGHTA, FQGNSA. The CDR3 is made up of 13 amino acids. The CDR3 protein is CASSFAGDDEQYF. The CDR3 DNA sequence: TGTGCCAGCAGCTTCGCAGGGGATGACGAGCAGTACTTC.

The V call is TRBV6-6, the J call TRBJ1-2, with TRBD1 matching 8 bases. J lost 7 bases, V lost 6 bases, and 4 bases had no gene match. Germline lookup yields CDR1 MNHNY and CDR2 SVGAGI (reference sequence). The CDR3 is 12 residues long. DNA of the CDR3: TGTGCCAGCAGGACAGGGGATTTTGGCTACACCTTC. Amino acids: CASRTGDFGYTF.

This clonotype was counted between two and nine times. The J gene is TRBJ2-1, the V gene TRBV2, with D possibly being TRBD2 (6 bases). Germline CDR1 SNHLY, CDR2 FYNNEI. CDR3 size: 13 residues. V was cut by 2 bases and J by 6 bases, with 8 bases left in between. The CDR3 DNA reads as TGTGCCAGCAGTGAAATGGGGGGCAATGAGCAGTTCTTC. Its protein product is CASSEMGGNEQFF.

V usage is TRBV9 and J usage is TRBJ1-2; tentatively, D is TRBD1 (6 bases). This CDR3 contains 15 residues. Trimming cost V 3 bases and J 8 bases, with 20 bases left between them. The germline V gene encodes CDR1 SGDLS and CDR2 YYNGEE. CDR3 sequence (DNA): TGTGCCAGCAGCGCTGGAACAGGGACTGGGTACGGCTACACCTTC. This codes for CASSAGTGTGYGYTF.

This clonotype was seen only a few times. The chain carries TRBV6-1 and TRBJ2-7; 9 bases fit TRBD1. After removal of 6 bases from V and 2 bases from J, the junction contained 8 bases not matched to a gene. The germline V gene encodes CDR1 MNHNS and CDR2 SASEGT. The CDR3 has 15 residues. For the CDR3, the DNA is TGTGCCAGCAGATTCGGACAGGGGTTTACCTACGAGCAGTACTTC. This gives the protein CASRFGQGFTYEQYF.

This clonotype was seen more than once but under ten times. The chain uses TRBV4-3 and TRBJ2-1, with TRBD2 matching 15 bases. This CDR3 has 17 amino acids. Unmatched junction bases numbered 10, after V lost 4 bases and J lost 9 bases. Germline CDR1 reads LGHNA; CDR2 reads YSLEER. CDR3 protein: CASSRRTSGGDWGEQFF. The CDR3, as DNA: TGCGCCAGCAGCCGCAGGACTAGCGGGGGGGATTGGGGTGAGCAGTTCTTC.

The rearrangement links TRBV27 to TRBJ1-1; 8 nucleotides match TRBD1. The CDR3 sequence is 17 residues long. Germline V gene sequence: CDR1 MNHEY, CDR2 SMNVEV (reference sequence). Trimming removed 6 bases from V and 1 base from J; junction bases left unmatched: 13. This CDR3 is CASRPIQGTGENTEAFF. CDR3 DNA: TGTGCCAGCAGACCCATCCAGGGGACAGGAGAGAACACTGAAGCTTTCTTT.

This chain joins TRBV18 and TRBJ2-3, with 11 bases fitting TRBD1. CDR1 and CDR2 (germline): KGHSH, LQKENI. Trimming took 5 bases from V and 3 from J; bases not matched to a gene: 7. The CDR3 is 16 residues long. This CDR3 is CASSVRTGGLTDTQYF. For the CDR3, the DNA is TGTGCCAGCTCAGTACGGACAGGGGGCTTGACAGATACGCAGTATTTT.

In regard to this clonotype: The junction departs from germline at one end; a sequencing error may be responsible. V and J are TRBV20-1 and TRBJ2-5; D may be TRBD1 or TRBD2 (5 bases each). Germline CDR1 is DFQATT and CDR2 is SNEGSKA (reference sequence). The CDR3 contains 14 residues. In DNA form, the CDR3 reads TGCGGTGCTGACCGTCGGGGCACTCAAGAGACCCAGTACTTC. This sequence encodes CGADRRGTQETQYF.

The J gene is TRBJ1-2, the V gene TRBV12-3 or TRBV12-4; TRBD1 is a possible D gene (5 bases). The CDR3 runs 13 residues. The germline V and J ends were trimmed by 2 bases and 10 bases, with 14 bases remaining between them. The CDR3 sequence is CASSLLAGSDYTF. The CDR3 region has the DNA TGTGCCAGCAGTTTATTGGCAGGGTCTGACTACACCTTC.

This rearrangement joins TRBV5-1 to TRBJ2-5; TRBD1 matches 11 bases. The CDR3 is made up of 14 amino acids. J lost 5 bases, V lost 6 bases, and 6 bases had no gene match. CDR1 and CDR2 (germline): SGHRS, YFSETQ. The CDR3 region is CASKGQGALETQYF. CDR3 DNA: TGCGCCAGCAAAGGACAGGGGGCATTGGAGACCCAGTACTTC.

This clonotype has more than one count but fewer than ten. This chain joins TRBV5-1 and TRBJ1-6; D call uncertain. Germline CDR1 is SGHRS and CDR2 is YFSETQ. The CDR3 loop spans 13 amino acids. V dropped 5 bases and J dropped 5 bases, with 8 bases sitting between them. This chain's CDR3 is CASSDGHNSPLHF. The CDR3 DNA sequence: TGCGCCAGCAGTGATGGACATAATTCACCCCTCCACTTT.